This T cell receptor (beta chain) was obtained from a study of cytomegalovirus exposure and HLA in healthy donors. The PCR contained 60 Vbeta and 13 Jbeta primers. Profiling relied on immunoSEQ multiplex PCR, and the TCRdb table lists in-frame clones only, not all of them. The top ten hold roughly 0.79% of the sample, which has roughly 100,000 clones, about 70% seen once. Looked up from germline, CDR1 is GTSNPN and CDR2 is SVGIG (reference sequence). The junction had 12 bases not matched to a gene; V was cut back by 0 bases and J by 9 bases. The CDR3 length is 17 residues. For this clone: Its antigen remains unknown.

Points from the study as a whole: Cytomegalovirus association was listed for 150 or so TCR beta chains. High sensitivity and specificity were reportedly achieved when the classifier diagnosed cytomegalovirus status.

This receptor was identified in a boy under 18 in good health and CMV-seronegative. Sample: PBMCs. V and J are TRBV30 and TRBJ2-4, with 12 bases that match TRBD2. CDR3 sequence reads: CAWSVGGLAGPGVIQYF. As DNA, the CDR3 is TGTGCCTGGAGTGTAGGGGGACTAGCGGGTCCCGGGGTCATTCAGTACTTC.